Following are 30 T cell receptor beta chains from one sample sequenced in a study of blood T cells in healthy people across ages. For the second PCR, which ran for about 7 to 11 cycles, a sample-barcoded 5' primer and a J-beta primer mix were used. From the 5' RACE reads, TCRdb called clonotypes with MiXCR, one entry per CDR3 protein. Among hundreds of thousands of distinct CDR3 sequences listed, about 54% were seen once. The specimen sequenced was blood. These receptors all come from a man aged 60-69 years in good health.

The chain combines TRBV28 with TRBJ1-4; D is unclear. Germline V CDR1 and CDR2: MDHEN, SYDVKM. There are 16 residues in the CDR3. V was cut by 1 base and J by 6 bases, with 15 bases left in between. This chain's CDR3 is CASSLYEGSGDEKLFF. CDR3 in DNA: TGTGCCAGCAGTTTATACGAAGGGAGTGGGGATGAAAAACTGTTTTTT.

This chain joins TRBV6-1 and TRBJ2-4, with 9 bases aligning to TRBD1. The ends lost 7 bases at V and 8 bases at J; junction bases unmatched: 9. Germline CDR1 MNHNS, CDR2 SASEGT. The length of the CDR3 is 14 residues. The CDR3 here is CASTGDRASYIQYF. The CDR3 DNA follows: TGTGCCAGCACCGGGGACAGGGCGTCATACATTCAGTACTTC.

This clonotype was detected a few times. The rearrangement links TRBV3-1 to TRBJ2-3; 11 bases are a match to TRBD2. CDR3 length: 16 residues. Germline V gene sequence: CDR1 LGHDT, CDR2 YNNKEL (reference sequence). After removal of 4 bases from V and 3 bases from J, the junction contained 6 bases not matched to a gene. The CDR3 bases are TGTGCCAGCAGCCCGCTAGCGGGGGGCGGTACAGATACGCAGTATTTT. It is translated as CASSPLAGGGTDTQYF.

V gene TRBV12-3 or TRBV12-4 combines with J gene TRBJ2-3; 14 bases agree with TRBD2. The CDR3 has 17 amino acids. V lost 5 bases, J lost 2 bases, and 6 bases stayed unmatched. The CDR3, as DNA: TGTGCCAGCAGTCCCCGGACTAGCGGGGGGTTCACAGATACGCAGTATTTT. Its protein is CASSPRTSGGFTDTQYF.

V is TRBV7-9 and J is TRBJ2-3; D might be TRBD2 (6 bases). Germline assignment: CDR1 SEHNR and CDR2 FQNEAQ (reference sequence). CDR3 length equals 14 residues. V lost 4 bases and J 2 bases, leaving 10 bases between the germline ends. The chain's CDR3 is CASSSSAPTDTQYF. For the CDR3, the DNA is TGTGCCAGCAGCTCTAGCGCCCCCACAGATACGCAGTATTTT.

This clonotype showed up just a few times. The chain couples TRBV10-1 to TRBJ2-7; TRBD1 agrees at 8 bases. The CDR3 runs to 13 residues. J was trimmed by 7 bases and V by 6 bases; bases with no gene match: 8. In germline, CDR1 is WNHNN, CDR2 SYGVQD (reference sequence). The CDR3 bases are TGCGCCAGCAGCGTGGGACAGGTGGGAGAGCAGTACTTC. This codes for CASSVGQVGEQYF.

This chain joins TRBV28 and TRBJ1-2; D unclear. This CDR3 spans 13 amino acids. Per the germline V gene, CDR1 is MDHEN and CDR2 is SYDVKM. The V gene lost 6 bases and the J gene lost 4 bases, with 12 bases spanning the gap. CDR3 residues: CASSQTFGYGYTF. CDR3 nucleotide sequence: TGTGCCAGCAGCCAGACGTTTGGCTATGGCTACACCTTC.

This rearrangement joins TRBV15 to TRBJ2-5; TRBD2 might be the D (6 bases). CDR3 length equals 15 residues. Germline V gene data show CDR1 as LNHNV and CDR2 as YYDKDF (reference sequence). V shed 0 bases and J shed 1 base, with 9 bases lying between them. The CDR3 reads CATSRDHGSQETQYF. As DNA, the CDR3 is TGTGCCACCAGCAGAGATCACGGGAGCCAAGAGACCCAGTACTTC.

The chain uses TRBV4-1 and TRBJ2-5, with D perhaps given as TRBD1 or TRBD2 (6 bases each). Trimming left V 0 bases short and J 4 bases short, with 12 bases between. The germline CDR1 and CDR2 sequences are MGHRA and YSYEKL. There are 15 residues in the CDR3. CDR3 region: CASSQDPGGRETQYF. CDR3 DNA: TGCGCCAGCAGCCAAGATCCCGGGGGCCGAGAGACCCAGTACTTC.

V and J are TRBV29-1 and TRBJ2-3; 10 bases fit TRBD2. The CDR3 extends over 16 amino acids. CDR1 SQVTM and CDR2 ANQGSEA come from the germline V gene. V lost 1 base to trimming and J lost 5 bases; unmatched junction nucleotides: 9. CDR3 in amino acids: CSVEGALAGARDTQYF. CDR3 DNA: TGCAGCGTTGAAGGGGCGCTAGCGGGGGCCCGAGATACGCAGTATTTT.

As regards this clonotype: Because the CDR3's place on the DNA is in doubt, the DNA is left out and the CDR3 is given as listed by TCRdb. This chain joins TRBV29-1 and TRBJ1-2; whether TRBD1, the table's D call, matches the DNA was not checked. The germline V gene encodes CDR1 SQVTM and CDR2 ANQGSEA. The CDR3 sequence runs 12 residues, both termini included. CDR3 residues: CSVGEGAPGHTF.

The genes are TRBV6-2 or TRBV6-3 and TRBJ1-2; 7 bases align to TRBD1. The CDR3 consists of 12 residues. V was clipped by 8 bases and J by 8 bases; unmatched bases: 8. CDR1 is MNHEY, CDR2 SVGEGT, per germline. CDR3 DNA sequence: TGTGCCAGCGTCGACAGGGTGGCGGGCTACACCTTC. Its protein is CASVDRVAGYTF.

This clonotype turned up a few times. The rearrangement joins TRBV7-2 to TRBJ1-2; D is perhaps TRBD1 (6 bases). The CDR3 runs 14 residues. Germline V gene lookup returns CDR1 SGHTA and CDR2 FQGNSA. The ends were cut back, 6 bases at V and 8 bases at J, with 19 bases in the middle. CDR3 sequence (DNA): TGTGCCAGCAGTACAGGGTTTTACAGCTCCGGCTACACCTTC. It encodes CASSTGFYSSGYTF.

This clonotype occurred a few times. The rearrangement joins TRBV6-4 to TRBJ2-2; D is uncertain. The CDR3 covers 16 residues. Germline-derived CDR1 and CDR2 are MRHNA and SNTAGT. The V and J ends lost 3 bases and 0 bases respectively, with 11 bases between them. This CDR3 is CASSEQAETNTGELFF. The CDR3 nucleotides read TGTGCCAGCAGTGAACAAGCAGAAACGAACACCGGGGAGCTGTTTTTT.

The chain employs TRBV6-5 and TRBJ1-2; the D is unclear. The CDR3 length is 17 residues. V lost 2 bases, J lost 4 bases, and 20 bases lay in between. Germline CDR1 and CDR2: MNHEY and SVGAGI. CDR3 protein: CASSYLRHARSFYGYTF. CDR3 coding DNA: TGTGCCAGCAGTTACCTACGACACGCTCGGTCGTTCTATGGCTACACCTTC.

This clonotype was detected once. The gene calls are TRBV4-1 and TRBJ2-7; D ambiguous. Trimming pared 0 bases from V and 0 bases from J, leaving 15 bases between. CDR1 and CDR2 (germline): MGHRA, YSYEKL. The CDR3 contains 17 residues. The CDR3 region is CASSQDLTPDLSYEQYF. In DNA, the CDR3 is TGCGCCAGCAGCCAAGATTTGACACCTGATCTCTCCTACGAGCAGTACTTC.

The rearrangement uses TRBV3-1 and TRBJ2-5, with TRBD1 identical over 10 bases. CDR3 length: 18 residues. Trimming removed 0 bases from V and 4 bases from J; junction bases left unmatched: 11. CDR1 and CDR2 from the germline V gene are LGHDT and YNNKEL (reference sequence). The CDR3 DNA follows: TGTGCCAGCAGCCAAGATAGGGACAGGGGAACTTCGGGAGAGACCCAGTACTTC. Amino acid sequence: CASSQDRDRGTSGETQYF.

The chain is built from TRBV28 and TRBJ2-4; D unclear. V gave up 5 bases and J gave up 2 bases, with 13 bases separating them. The V gene's germline CDR1 is MDHEN and CDR2 SYDVKM. The CDR3 runs to 15 residues. DNA for the CDR3: TGTGCCAGCAGTCTTTCGTGGCAGCCCAAAAACATTCAGTACTTC. It is translated as CASSLSWQPKNIQYF.

This clonotype was seen repeatedly, ten times or more. This chain uses TRBV29-1 with TRBJ1-2; possibly TRBD1 for D (5 bases). From germline, CDR1 is SQVTM and CDR2 ANQGSEA. CDR3 length: 11 residues. V was trimmed by 6 bases and J by 3 bases, leaving 8 bases between them. The CDR3 sequence is CSVQGDYGYTF. DNA of the CDR3: TGCAGCGTGCAGGGTGACTATGGCTACACCTTC.

This chain joins TRBV5-1 and TRBJ2-4, with D perhaps matching TRBD1 or TRBD2 (5 bases each). TRBJ2-7 explains the end of the DNA better; the J call may be wrong. This CDR3 is 15 amino acids long. CDR1 is SGHRS, CDR2 YFSETQ, per germline. In nucleotides, the CDR3 is TGCGCCAGCAGCTTGGGGGAGAGGGGTGGACGCGAGCAGTACTTC. Encoded protein: CASSLGERGGREQYF.

This chain links TRBV20-1 with TRBJ2-1; 9 positions match TRBD2. Germline assignment: CDR1 DFQATT and CDR2 SNEGSKA (reference sequence). Trimming took 2 bases from V and 4 from J; bases not matched to a gene: 6. This CDR3 is 15 amino acids long. CDR3 in DNA: TGCAGTGCTAGATTCGCGCGGGGGGGATACAATGAGCAGTTCTTC. This codes for CSARFARGGYNEQFF.

The chain has TRBV7-2 and TRBJ2-4, with 11 bases that match TRBD1. With 5 bases clipped from V and 13 bases from J, the junction kept 10 bases outside the gene matches. CDR1 is SGHTA, CDR2 FQGNSA, per germline. This CDR3 has 14 residues. CDR3 sequence reads: CASSPGTGGKEQYF. The CDR3 DNA sequence: TGTGCCAGCAGCCCCGGGACAGGGGGTAAAGAGCAGTACTTC.

This CDR3 reads CASSYSADTGGETQYF. Here the CDR3 DNA reads TGTGCCAGCAGTTACTCCGCGGACACGGGAGGCGAGACCCAGTACTTC. The chain combines TRBV6-5 with TRBJ2-5; TRBD2 matches at 7 bases. Germline-derived CDR1 and CDR2 are MNHEY and SVGAGI. The CDR3 contains 16 residues. V lost 0 bases to trimming and J lost 5 bases; unmatched junction nucleotides: 9.

The rearrangement links TRBV5-5 to TRBJ2-5; the match to TRBD1 covers 9 bases. This CDR3 spans 16 amino acids. Germline V gene lookup returns CDR1 SGHKS and CDR2 YYEKEE (reference sequence). The ends lost 4 bases at V and 0 bases at J; junction bases unmatched: 7. The CDR3 nucleotides read TGTGCCAGCAGCCAGAGGACAGGGGCGAACCAAGAGACCCAGTACTTC. This encodes CASSQRTGANQETQYF.

Details on this clonotype: Its ends do not fully match the called genes, so a read error is possible. This chain uses TRBV29-1 with TRBJ2-3; maybe TRBD2 (7 bases). CDR1 is SQVTM, CDR2 ANQGSEA, per germline. The CDR3 consists of 14 residues. CDR3 amino acids: CSVDGGASTYTQYF. The CDR3 DNA sequence: TGCAGCGTTGATGGGGGGGCTAGCACATATACGCAGTATTTT.

This clonotype was picked up a small number of times. CDR3 in amino acids: CASSPGLAGAFSYNEQFF. The DNA for the CDR3 is TGTGCCAGCAGCCCGGGACTAGCGGGGGCTTTCTCCTACAATGAGCAGTTCTTC. V gene TRBV6-1 combines with J gene TRBJ2-1, with 14 positions matching TRBD2. The V and J ends lost 6 bases and 0 bases, in that order; junction bases with no gene match: 7. Germline assignment: CDR1 MNHNS and CDR2 SASEGT. The CDR3 is made up of 18 amino acids.

The count of this clonotype is one. This chain links TRBV18 with TRBJ2-3; no firm D call. This CDR3 has 16 residues. V lost 1 base, J lost 1 base, and 12 bases lay in between. Germline V gene lookup returns CDR1 KGHSH and CDR2 LQKENI. The CDR3 protein is CASSPQVVGGTDTQYF. The CDR3, as DNA: TGTGCCAGCTCACCACAAGTGGTAGGCGGCACAGATACGCAGTATTTT.

This chain joins TRBV15 and TRBJ2-5; D gene unclear. The CDR3 loop spans 16 amino acids. Germline V gene lookup returns CDR1 LNHNV and CDR2 YYDKDF (reference sequence). V lost 0 bases, J lost 0 bases, and 11 bases lay in between. In DNA form, the CDR3 reads TGTGCCACCAGCAGAGATCTGCCCCGGCACCAAGAGACCCAGTACTTC. The encoded protein is CATSRDLPRHQETQYF.

The gene calls are TRBV9 and TRBJ2-6; tentative D call: TRBD2 (5 bases). This CDR3 contains 15 residues. V lost 0 bases and J 2 bases, leaving 6 bases between the germline ends. Germline CDR1 reads SGDLS; CDR2 reads YYNGEE. CDR3: CASSVAEAGANVLTF. For the CDR3, the DNA is TGTGCCAGCAGCGTAGCGGAGGCTGGGGCCAACGTCCTGACTTTC.

This chain uses TRBV15 with TRBJ1-1; D gene ambiguous. The CDR3 consists of 13 residues. The germline V gene has CDR1 LNHNV and CDR2 YYDKDF (reference sequence). Trimming took off 3 bases at V and 10 bases at J, with 15 bases between the two ends. CDR3 nucleotide sequence: TGTGCCACCAGCAGCCAACTTGACACCCGAGCTTTCTTT. As protein: CATSSQLDTRAFF. The variable domain in full, with the rest retrieved from reference TRBV15 and TRBJ1-1, is DAMVIQNPRYQVTQFGKPVTLSCSQTLNHNVMYWYQQKSSQAPKLLFHYYDKDFNNEADTPDNFQSRRPNTSFCFLDIRSPGLGDTAMYLCATSSQLDTRAFFGQGTRLTVV.